This T cell receptor beta chain emerged from a study of regulatory T cells in long-lasting Graves disease. Notes on the study in general: Newly diagnosed disease favored TRBV20-1 and TRBJ2-1 over persistent disease.

The time point: newly diagnosed GD, antithyroid drugs for less than 3 months. Making the TCR library involved RNA that had been extracted from PBMCs. As a group, patients came from one endocrinology department in Xi'an, China. A nine-milliliter sample of peripheral blood was drawn into EDTA tubes. This clonotype occurred many times. What it recognizes is unknown. The V end was cut by 10 bases, the J end by 0 bases, with 16 bases between. Germline lookup yields CDR1 SNHLY and CDR2 FYNNEI. The CDR3 spans 14 residues. Library construction for TCR beta used iRepertoire HTBI primers and Arm-PCR of CDR3 regions. Using its own MiXCR run on the multiplex PCR reads, TCRdb lists one record per CDR3 protein. Of about 620,000 distinct CDR3 sequences listed, approximately 15% were seen once; the top ten hold around a sixth. These sequences were also reported in another study, on T cells in Graves' hyperthyroidism and ophthalmopathy. Turning to that study: Patients aged 18 to 65 had newly diagnosed hyperthyroidism lasting under 2 months.

The material was peripheral blood mononuclear cells (PBMCs), obtained at new diagnosis, from a patient treated with antithyroid drugs. The rearrangement uses TRBV2 and TRBJ2-7; D is possibly TRBD2 (6 bases). This sequence was found in a woman younger than 45 with Graves disease. The CDR3 DNA follows: TGTGCCAAGGCGGACTATCGTAGCTCCTACGAGCAGTACTTC. This gives the protein CAKADYRSSYEQYF.